The next 32 T cell receptor beta chains were all read from a single sample in a study of T cells after posttransplantation cyclophosphamide. Sequencing was performed with immunoSEQ multiplex PCR; in TCRdb, only in-frame clones are kept and a portion is missing. The sample lists approximately 4,000 clones, 95% seen once, with more than 0.6% in the top ten. The specimen was naive CD4+ T cells sorted from PBMCs. The receptors here all came from a man between 45 and 60 years old.

The gene calls are TRBV27 and TRBJ2-3; TRBD2 matches at 14 bases. Germline CDR1 is MNHEY and CDR2 is SMNVEV (reference sequence). This CDR3 is built from 20 residues. V shed 2 bases, J shed 0 bases, and the junction held 10 bases outside the gene matches. The CDR3 is CASSLRMGLAGVRSTDTQYF. The CDR3 DNA is TGTGCCAGCAGTTTAAGAATGGGACTAGCGGGAGTTCGCAGCACAGATACGCAGTATTTT.

In DNA, the CDR3 is TGTGCCAGCAGCTGGGGAGCAAGCTCTGGGGCCAACGTCCTGACTTTC. Protein sequence: CASSWGASSGANVLTF. This chain joins TRBV5-4 and TRBJ2-6; a weak D match, TRBD2 (5 bases). V was trimmed by 3 bases and J by 0 bases, leaving 10 bases between them. This CDR3 contains 16 residues. Germline lookup yields CDR1 SGHNT and CDR2 YYREEE (reference sequence). Combining the CDR3 with reference TRBV5-4 and TRBJ2-6 gives the whole variable domain ETGVTQSPTHLIKTRGQQVTLRCSSQSGHNTVSWYQQALGQGPQFIFQYYREEENGRGNFPPRFSGLQFPNYSSELNVNALELDDSALYLCASSWGASSGANVLTFGAGSRLTVL.

The rearrangement links TRBV6-1 to TRBJ2-7; weak D call: TRBD1 (6 bases). The V end was cut by 7 bases, the J end by 7 bases, with 23 bases between. CDR1 is MNHNS, CDR2 SASEGT, per germline. This CDR3 has 15 amino acids. The CDR3 here is CASTSFLGAVGEQYF. The CDR3 DNA follows: TGTGCCAGCACTTCCTTTTTGGGGGCGGTCGGTGAGCAGTACTTC.

The chain combines TRBV11-3 with TRBJ2-3, with D maybe TRBD2 (5 bases). The CDR3 is 14 amino acids. Germline V gene data show CDR1 as SGHNT and CDR2 as YENEEA. V shed 5 bases and J shed 5 bases, with 14 bases lying between them. This CDR3 is CASSLSVGGDTQYF. Written as DNA, the CDR3 is TGTGCCAGCAGCCTTTCGGTAGGAGGAGATACGCAGTATTTT. Full variable domain (rest looked up from reference TRBV11-3 and TRBJ2-3): EAGVVQSPRYKIIEKKQPVAFWCNPISGHNTLYWYLQNLGQGPELLIRYENEEAVDDSQLPKDRFSAERLKGVDSTLKIQPAELGDSAVYLCASSLSVGGDTQYFGPGTRLTVL.

The CDR3 DNA follows: TGTGCCAGCAGCCCACACAGGGATGGGACTGAAGCTTTCTTT. It codes for CASSPHRDGTEAFF. The chain carries TRBV7-2 and TRBJ1-1; maybe TRBD1 (6 bases). Germline CDR1 SGHTA, CDR2 FQGNSA. Trimming shortened V by 5 bases and J by 5 bases, and 15 bases separated the two germline ends. The CDR3 spans 14 residues.

V gene TRBV28 combines with J gene TRBJ2-5, with 8 nucleotides matching TRBD1. V trimming: 6 bases; J trimming: 4 bases; junction bases outside the gene matches: 10. Germline V gene lookup returns CDR1 MDHEN and CDR2 SYDVKM. The CDR3 length is 15 residues. In nucleotides, the CDR3 is TGTGCCAGCAGCCTCCGCGGACAGGGTGGAGAGACCCAGTACTTC. Translated, it gives CASSLRGQGGETQYF.

The chain links TRBV25-1 to TRBJ1-5, with unresolved D. Germline CDR1 MGHDK, CDR2 SYGVNS. The CDR3 spans 18 residues. V was shortened by 3 bases and J by 0 bases, with 18 bases between the two germline ends. The CDR3 here is CASSDGPVTGDSNQPQHF. The CDR3 bases are TGTGCCAGCAGTGACGGGCCAGTTACCGGGGATAGCAATCAGCCCCAGCATTTT.

The chain has TRBV2 and TRBJ2-2; 9 nucleotides agree with TRBD2. Unmatched junction bases numbered 9, after V lost 6 bases and J lost 7 bases. Germline CDR1 and CDR2: SNHLY and FYNNEI. The CDR3 is made up of 15 amino acids. The CDR3 is CASSQVAGAIGELFF. The CDR3 DNA sequence: TGTGCCAGCAGCCAGGTAGCGGGAGCAATCGGGGAGCTGTTTTTT. The full variable domain, rest sourced from reference TRBV2 and TRBJ2-2, is EPEVTQTPSHQVTQMGQEVILRCVPISNHLYFYWYRQILGQKVEFLVSFYNNEISEKSEIFDDQFSVERPDGSNFTLKIRSTKLEDSAMYFCASSQVAGAIGELFFGEGSRLTVL.

This clone appeared a single time. This chain connects TRBV11-3 to TRBJ2-1, with D perhaps TRBD1 (6 bases). With 5 bases removed from V and 8 bases from J, the gap between germline ends came to 22 bases. The germline gives CDR1 SGHNT, CDR2 YENEEA. The CDR3 has 16 residues. The CDR3 loop is CASSPRQVGALDEQFF. CDR3 DNA: TGTGCCAGCAGCCCGAGACAGGTAGGTGCCCTGGATGAGCAGTTCTTC.

J is TRBJ1-2 and V is TRBV30; D may be TRBD1 (6 bases). Germline assignment: CDR1 GTSNPN and CDR2 SVGIG (reference sequence). The length of the CDR3 is 13 residues. The V gene lost 2 bases and the J gene lost 8 bases, with 15 bases spanning the gap. CDR3 DNA sequence: TGTGCCTGGAGTAAGAATCAGGGGAACGGCTACACCTTC. This gives the protein CAWSKNQGNGYTF.

The V gene is TRBV6-5, the J gene TRBJ2-2; D ambiguous. V lost 5 bases and J lost 3, with 7 bases in between. The CDR3 contains 13 residues. Germline CDR1 is MNHEY and CDR2 is SVGAGI. The CDR3 DNA reads TGTGCCAGCAGTAGAGAACACACCGGGGAGCTGTTTTTT. The encoded protein is CASSREHTGELFF.

V usage is TRBV28 and J usage is TRBJ1-2; D is possibly TRBD1 (6 bases). CDR3 size: 12 residues. Trimming removed 2 bases from V and 7 bases from J, with 8 bases in between. CDR1 and CDR2 from the germline V gene are MDHEN and SYDVKM. CDR3 protein: CASSLRRGGYTF. The DNA of the CDR3 is TGTGCCAGCAGTTTACGCAGGGGTGGCTACACCTTC.

The chain combines TRBV7-2 with TRBJ2-3, with TRBD2 matching 11 bases. V lost 0 bases, J lost 1 base, and 0 bases stayed unmatched. In germline, CDR1 is SGHTA, CDR2 FQGNSA. The CDR3 consists of 16 residues. The CDR3 sequence is CASSLALAGGTDTQYF. CDR3 bases: TGTGCCAGCAGCTTAGCACTAGCGGGGGGCACAGATACGCAGTATTTT.

The V call is TRBV18, the J call TRBJ1-3, with a possible D match to TRBD1 (5 bases). The germline V gene has CDR1 KGHSH and CDR2 LQKENI. This CDR3 comprises 14 residues. V lost 3 bases, J lost 2 bases, and 8 bases lay in between. DNA for the CDR3: TGTGCCAGCTCACCGGAGACAGCTGGAAACACCATATATTTT. This codes for CASSPETAGNTIYF.

The V gene is TRBV29-1, the J gene TRBJ1-4, with no clear D. The CDR3 loop spans 11 amino acids. Trimming took 8 bases from V and 7 from J, leaving 11 bases between them. Germline CDR1 and CDR2: SQVTM and ANQGSEA. The DNA for the CDR3 is TGCAGCTCCCGGGTGGGTGAAAAACTGTTTTTT. Protein sequence: CSSRVGEKLFF.

V and J are TRBV29-1 and TRBJ1-1, with D perhaps matching TRBD1 (6 bases). V dropped 3 bases and J dropped 2 bases, with 10 bases sitting between them. The CDR3 sequence is 13 residues long. Germline V gene data show CDR1 as SQVTM and CDR2 as ANQGSEA. The CDR3 is CSVERGTNTEAFF. The CDR3, as DNA: TGCAGCGTTGAGAGGGGGACAAACACTGAAGCTTTCTTT.

The chain is built from TRBV19 and TRBJ1-1, with a possible D match to TRBD1 (5 bases). V was pared by 3 bases and J by 5 bases, with 7 bases between. This CDR3 spans 12 amino acids. Germline CDR1 reads LNHDA; CDR2 reads SQIVND (reference sequence). The DNA of the CDR3 is TGTGCCAGTAGTATCGGACAAACTGAAGCTTTCTTT. Its protein product is CASSIGQTEAFF.

The V gene is TRBV5-4, the J gene TRBJ1-6; 10 bases are a match to TRBD1. In germline, CDR1 is SGHNT, CDR2 YYREEE (reference sequence). The ends lost 4 bases at V and 9 bases at J; junction bases unmatched: 10. CDR3 size: 16 residues. The CDR3 sequence: CASSPGERTGGSPLHF. The CDR3 nucleotides are TGTGCCAGCAGCCCAGGCGAAAGGACAGGGGGTTCACCCCTCCACTTT.

J is TRBJ2-5 and V is TRBV30; 8 bases are shared with TRBD1. The CDR3 totals 14 residues. Germline values: CDR1 GTSNPN, CDR2 SVGIG (reference sequence). V lost 4 bases to trimming and J lost 1 base; unmatched junction nucleotides: 5. This CDR3 is CAWTRTGTQETQYF. In DNA, the CDR3 is TGTGCCTGGACCAGGACAGGGACCCAAGAGACCCAGTACTTC.

The rearrangement joins TRBV5-1 to TRBJ2-7; 7 positions match TRBD2. This CDR3 comprises 14 residues. V was clipped by 4 bases and J by 0 bases; unmatched bases: 4. The germline gives CDR1 SGHRS, CDR2 YFSETQ. CDR3 DNA: TGCGCCAGCAGCCCCGGGGGGTCCTCCTACGAGCAGTACTTC. The encoded protein is CASSPGGSSYEQYF.

The chain joins TRBV6-6 to TRBJ1-2, with 7 bases aligning to TRBD1. CDR3 length: 13 amino acids. Trimming took 5 bases from V and 3 from J; bases not matched to a gene: 3. The germline gives CDR1 MNHNY, CDR2 SVGAGI (reference sequence). This CDR3 reads CASSAGTDYGYTF. The CDR3 DNA is TGTGCCAGCAGTGCCGGGACAGACTATGGCTACACCTTC.

The J gene is TRBJ1-2, the V gene TRBV7-2; D perhaps matches TRBD1 (6 bases). Germline V lookup: CDR1 SGHTA, CDR2 FQGNSA. V was cut by 3 bases and J by 7 bases, with 12 bases left in between. This CDR3 has 13 residues. CDR3 nucleotide sequence: TGTGCCAGCAGCTTGGACAGAACTATTGGCTACACCTTC. Residues: CASSLDRTIGYTF.

The rearrangement uses TRBV7-3 and TRBJ1-2; TRBD1 is a possible D gene (6 bases). The CDR3 is made up of 15 amino acids. The V and J ends lost 2 bases and 3 bases respectively, with 13 bases between them. The V gene's germline CDR1 is SGHTA and CDR2 FQGTGA. CDR3 sequence reads: CASSLDRTDHYGYTF. CDR3 nucleotides: TGTGCCAGCAGCTTAGACCGGACAGATCACTATGGCTACACCTTC.

The gene calls are TRBV11-2 and TRBJ1-1; possible D gene TRBD1, 6 bases. Germline values: CDR1 SGHAT, CDR2 FQNNGV. This CDR3 is 16 amino acids long. With 3 bases removed from V and 1 base from J, the gap between germline ends came to 15 bases. This CDR3 reads CASSFPGAGTNTEAFF. CDR3 DNA: TGTGCCAGCAGCTTCCCAGGGGCCGGCACGAACACTGAAGCTTTCTTT.

A word on this clone: Germline is not matched at one junction end, which may reflect a read error. In DNA form, the CDR3 reads TGTGCCAGCGGCCAAGGACGGGGACAGGGGCATAGCAATCAGCCCCAGCATTTT. Translated, it gives CASGQGRGQGHSNQPQHF. The chain is built from TRBV14 and TRBJ1-5; 10 nucleotides line up with TRBD1. This CDR3 contains 18 residues. Germline CDR1 reads SGHDN; CDR2 reads FVKESK.

The J gene is TRBJ2-2, the V gene TRBV2; 11 bases are shared with TRBD2. The CDR3 is 16 residues long. In germline, CDR1 is SNHLY, CDR2 FYNNEI. V lost 8 bases to trimming and J lost 0 bases; unmatched junction nucleotides: 5. CDR3 loop: CASYPSGGTNTGELFF. Here the CDR3 DNA reads TGTGCCAGCTATCCTAGCGGGGGGACGAACACCGGGGAGCTGTTTTTT.

In this sample, this clone turned up once. The chain employs TRBV5-1 and TRBJ2-7; 9 nucleotides agree with TRBD1. The V segment lost 3 bases and the J segment 2 bases; nucleotides outside the gene matches: 9. This CDR3 comprises 16 residues. Germline V gene sequence: CDR1 SGHRS, CDR2 YFSETQ. The CDR3 DNA reads TGCGCCAGCAGCTCGGGCCGGGACAGGGTAACCTACGAGCAGTACTTC. Translation: CASSSGRDRVTYEQYF.

The chain joins TRBV27 to TRBJ2-2, with unresolved D. Trimming cost V 4 bases and J 2 bases, with 11 bases left between them. The CDR3 has 15 residues. From germline, CDR1 is MNHEY and CDR2 SMNVEV (reference sequence). CDR3 coding DNA: TGTGCCAGCAGTTGGTCGGCAGGAAACACCGGGGAGCTGTTTTTT. Its translation is CASSWSAGNTGELFF.

This chain uses TRBV19 with TRBJ2-5, with D perhaps matching TRBD2 (6 bases). The germline gives CDR1 LNHDA, CDR2 SQIVND (reference sequence). The ends were cut back, 7 bases at V and 4 bases at J, with 13 bases in the middle. The CDR3 runs to 13 residues. In DNA, the CDR3 is TGTGCCAGTAACCCTAGCGAGGGAGAGACCCAGTACTTC. Translating it yields CASNPSEGETQYF.

The V and J genes are TRBV5-1 and TRBJ2-5; 11 bases line up with TRBD2. The DNA matches TRBJ2-7 better at its end, which makes the J call doubtful. Germline V gene sequence: CDR1 SGHRS, CDR2 YFSETQ. The CDR3 sequence is 15 residues long. This CDR3 is CASSPTSGKQYEQYF. The CDR3 DNA is TGCGCCAGCAGCCCGACTAGCGGGAAACAATACGAGCAGTACTTC.

The rearrangement uses TRBV27 and TRBJ1-5; D not certain. Germline CDR1 MNHEY, CDR2 SMNVEV (reference sequence). Trimming pared 3 bases from V and 7 bases from J, leaving 10 bases between. This CDR3 region has 13 residues. CDR3 loop: CASSLKTRQPQHF. As DNA, the CDR3 is TGTGCCAGCAGTTTGAAGACCAGGCAGCCCCAGCATTTT.

The genes are TRBV5-6 and TRBJ1-3, with 8 bases aligning to TRBD1. The ends lost 2 bases at V and 4 bases at J; junction bases unmatched: 2. CDR3 length: 14 amino acids. The germline V gene encodes CDR1 SGHDT and CDR2 YYEEEE. The CDR3 DNA is TGTGCCAGCAGCTTACAGGGGGTCGGAAACACCATATATTTT. Amino acids: CASSLQGVGNTIYF.